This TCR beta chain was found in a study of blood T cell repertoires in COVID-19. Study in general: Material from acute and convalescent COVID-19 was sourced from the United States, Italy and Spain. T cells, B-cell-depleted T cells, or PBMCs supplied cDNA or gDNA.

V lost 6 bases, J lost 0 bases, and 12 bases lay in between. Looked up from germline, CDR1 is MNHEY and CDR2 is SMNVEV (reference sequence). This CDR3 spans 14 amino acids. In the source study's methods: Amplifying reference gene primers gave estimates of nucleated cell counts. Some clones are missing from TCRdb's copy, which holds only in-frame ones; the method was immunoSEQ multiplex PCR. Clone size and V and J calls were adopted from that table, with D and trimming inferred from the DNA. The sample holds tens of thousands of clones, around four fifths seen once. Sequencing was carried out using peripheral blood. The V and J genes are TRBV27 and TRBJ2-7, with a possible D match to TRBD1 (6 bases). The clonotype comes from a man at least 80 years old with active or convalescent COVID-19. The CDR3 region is CASSQGRFSYEQYF. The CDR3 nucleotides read TGTGCCAGCAGCCAGGGGCGGTTCTCCTACGAGCAGTACTTC.